One T cell receptor (beta chain) is described in this entry. Antigen specificity is unknown. These data originate in a study of T cell responses to AZD1222 COVID-19 vaccine. Findings and limits, study-wide: Females outnumbered males among donors, who were mostly white British; clonal diversity was possibly underestimated.

The method was immunoSEQ multiplex PCR; TCRdb's version includes in-frame clones alone and lacks a portion of them. The table records about 180,000 clones, around 88% of them present only once. The clonotype originates from an adult who received the AZD1222 COVID-19 vaccine. This specimen was peripheral blood, taken 28 days after the second AZD1222 dose.

CDR3 residues: CASSSRPEKLFF. CDR3 in DNA: TGTGCCAGCAGCTCCCGGCCCGAAAAACTGTTTTTT. V gene TRBV3-1 (or the pseudogene TRBV3-2) combines with J gene TRBJ1-4; D remains unclear. This CDR3 is 12 amino acids long. The V and J ends lost 5 bases and 8 bases respectively, with 9 bases between them. The germline V gene encodes CDR1 LGHDT and CDR2 YNNKEL (reference sequence).